This T cell receptor (beta chain) was recovered during a study of OX40 agonist ivuxolimab in advanced cancers. Here immunoSEQ multiplex PCR was the method, and the copy in TCRdb shows in-frame clones only, minus some. The sample contains 95,000 or so clones, under 85% of which appear only once. Autoimmune disease history or systemic immunosuppression barred patients. Turning to this clone: Its antigen is not identified.

Findings of the study overall: By week 6 at 0.1 to 3.0 mg/kg, blood CD4+ and CD8+ T cells had expanded clonally.

Germline V CDR1 and CDR2: SGHRS, YFSETQ. The length of the CDR3 is 13 residues. Trimming shortened V by 8 bases and J by 2 bases, and 13 bases separated the two germline ends. The specimen was CD4+ or CD8+ T cells sorted from blood, collected in a trial of the OX40 agonist ivuxolimab. The sequence was obtained from an adult with an advanced solid tumor such as melanoma, head and neck, liver or kidney cancer. The chain combines TRBV5-1 with TRBJ1-1; D ambiguous. The CDR3 DNA reads as TGCGCCAGTCAAGCGGGTCCCAACACTGAAGCTTTCTTT. It is translated as CASQAGPNTEAFF. The full variable domain, in which reference TRBV5-1 and TRBJ1-1 provide the parts outside the CDR3, is KAGVTQTPRYLIKTRGQQVTLSCSPISGHRSVSWYQQTPGQGLQFLFEYFSETQRNKGNFPGRFSGRQFSNSRSEMNVSTLELGDSALYLCASQAGPNTEAFFGQGTRLTVV.